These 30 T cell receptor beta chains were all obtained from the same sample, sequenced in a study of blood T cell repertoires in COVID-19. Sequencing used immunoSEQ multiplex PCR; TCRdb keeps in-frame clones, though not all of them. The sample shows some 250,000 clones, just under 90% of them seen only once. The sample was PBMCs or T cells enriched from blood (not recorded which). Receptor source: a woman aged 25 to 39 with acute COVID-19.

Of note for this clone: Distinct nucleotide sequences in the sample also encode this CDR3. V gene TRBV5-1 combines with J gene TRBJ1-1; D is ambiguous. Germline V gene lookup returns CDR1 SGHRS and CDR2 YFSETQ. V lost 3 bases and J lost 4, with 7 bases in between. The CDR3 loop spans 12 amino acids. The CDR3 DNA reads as TGCGCCAGCAGCTCCCCGGGCACTGAAGCTTTCTTT. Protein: CASSSPGTEAFF.

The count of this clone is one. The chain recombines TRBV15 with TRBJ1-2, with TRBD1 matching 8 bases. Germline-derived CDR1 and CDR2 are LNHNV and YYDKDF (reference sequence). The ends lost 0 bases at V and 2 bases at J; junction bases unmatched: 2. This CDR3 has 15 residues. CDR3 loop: CATSREGQGNYGYTF. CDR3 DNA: TGTGCCACCAGCAGAGAAGGACAGGGAAACTATGGCTACACCTTC. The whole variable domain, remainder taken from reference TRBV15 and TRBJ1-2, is DAMVIQNPRYQVTQFGKPVTLSCSQTLNHNVMYWYQQKSSQAPKLLFHYYDKDFNNEADTPDNFQSRRPNTSFCFLDIRSPGLGDTAMYLCATSREGQGNYGYTFGSGTRLTVV.

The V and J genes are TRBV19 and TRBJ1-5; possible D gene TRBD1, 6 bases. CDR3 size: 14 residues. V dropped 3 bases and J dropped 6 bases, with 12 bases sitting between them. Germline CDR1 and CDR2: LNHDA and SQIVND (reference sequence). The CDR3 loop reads CASSILGGGQPQHF. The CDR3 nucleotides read TGTGCCAGTAGTATTCTAGGGGGGGGTCAGCCCCAGCATTTT.

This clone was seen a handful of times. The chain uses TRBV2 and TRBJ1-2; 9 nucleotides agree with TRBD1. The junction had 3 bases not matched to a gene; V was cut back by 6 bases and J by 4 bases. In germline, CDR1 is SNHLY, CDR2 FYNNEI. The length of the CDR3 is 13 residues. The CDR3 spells CASSLTGGYGYTF. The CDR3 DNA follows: TGTGCCAGCAGCTTGACAGGGGGCTATGGCTACACCTTC.

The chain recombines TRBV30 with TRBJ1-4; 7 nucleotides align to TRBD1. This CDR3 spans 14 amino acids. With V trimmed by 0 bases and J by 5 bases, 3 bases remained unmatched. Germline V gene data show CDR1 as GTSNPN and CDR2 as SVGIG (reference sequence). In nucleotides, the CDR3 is TGTGCCTGGAGTGTACAGGGGCACAATGAAAAACTGTTTTTT. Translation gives CAWSVQGHNEKLFF.

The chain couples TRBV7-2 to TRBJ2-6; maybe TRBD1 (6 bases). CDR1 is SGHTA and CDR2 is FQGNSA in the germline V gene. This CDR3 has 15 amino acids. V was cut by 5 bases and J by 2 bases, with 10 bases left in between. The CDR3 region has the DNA TGTGCCAGCAGCACCTACAGGGCTGGGGCCAACGTCCTGACTTTC. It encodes CASSTYRAGANVLTF.

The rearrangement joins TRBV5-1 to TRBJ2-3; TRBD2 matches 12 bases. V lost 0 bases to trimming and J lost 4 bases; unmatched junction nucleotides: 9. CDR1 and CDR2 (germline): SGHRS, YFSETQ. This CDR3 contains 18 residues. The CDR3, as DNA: TGCGCCAGCAGCTTGGTGGCTAGCGGGGGGGCCGGTGCAGATACGCAGTATTTT. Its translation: CASSLVASGGAGADTQYF.

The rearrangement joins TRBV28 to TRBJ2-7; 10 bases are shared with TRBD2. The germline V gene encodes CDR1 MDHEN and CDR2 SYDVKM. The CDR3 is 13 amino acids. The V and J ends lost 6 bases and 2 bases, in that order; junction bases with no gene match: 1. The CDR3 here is CASRLAGAYEQYF. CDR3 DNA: TGTGCCAGCAGGCTAGCGGGGGCCTACGAGCAGTACTTC.

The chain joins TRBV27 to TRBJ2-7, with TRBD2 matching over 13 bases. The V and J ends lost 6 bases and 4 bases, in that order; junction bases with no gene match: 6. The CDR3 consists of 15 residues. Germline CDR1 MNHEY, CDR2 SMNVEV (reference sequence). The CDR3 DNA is TGTGCCAGCAGGATCATGACTAGCGGGGGGTACGAGCAGTACTTC. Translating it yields CASRIMTSGGYEQYF.

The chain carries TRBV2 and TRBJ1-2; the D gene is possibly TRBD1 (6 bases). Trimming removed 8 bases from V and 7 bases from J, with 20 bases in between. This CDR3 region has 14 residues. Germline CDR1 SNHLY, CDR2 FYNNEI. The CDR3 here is CASAEQQGIGGYTF. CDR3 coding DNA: TGTGCCAGCGCAGAACAACAGGGAATAGGTGGCTACACCTTC.

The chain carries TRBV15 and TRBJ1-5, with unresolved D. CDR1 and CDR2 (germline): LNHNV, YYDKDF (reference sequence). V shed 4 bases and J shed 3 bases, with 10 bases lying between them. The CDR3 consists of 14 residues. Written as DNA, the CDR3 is TGTGCCACCAGCATAGGAGGCCTCAATCAGCCCCAGCATTTT. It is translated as CATSIGGLNQPQHF.

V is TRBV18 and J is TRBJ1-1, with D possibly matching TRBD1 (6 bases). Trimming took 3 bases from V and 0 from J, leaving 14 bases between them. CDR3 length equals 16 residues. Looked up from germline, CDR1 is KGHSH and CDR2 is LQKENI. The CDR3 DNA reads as TGTGCCAGCTCACCCCTAACTGGGACATTGAACACTGAAGCTTTCTTT. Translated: CASSPLTGTLNTEAFF. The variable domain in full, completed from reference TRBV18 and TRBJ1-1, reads NAGVMQNPRHLVRRRGQEARLRCSPMKGHSHVYWYRQLPEEGLKFMVYLQKENIIDESGMPKERFSAEFPKEGPSILRIQQVVRGDSAAYFCASSPLTGTLNTEAFFGQGTRLTVV.

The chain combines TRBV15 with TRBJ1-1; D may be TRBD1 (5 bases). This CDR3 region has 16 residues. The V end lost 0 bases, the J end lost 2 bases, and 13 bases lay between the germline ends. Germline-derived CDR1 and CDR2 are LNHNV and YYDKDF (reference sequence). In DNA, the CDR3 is TGTGCCACCAGCAGAGATTTCGGACACGACAACACTGAAGCTTTCTTT. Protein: CATSRDFGHDNTEAFF.

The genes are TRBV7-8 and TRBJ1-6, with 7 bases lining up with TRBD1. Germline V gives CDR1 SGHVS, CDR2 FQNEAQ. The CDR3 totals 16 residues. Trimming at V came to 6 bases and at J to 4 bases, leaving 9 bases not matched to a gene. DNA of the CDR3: TGTGCCAGCAGACCGGACAGGTGGAAATATAATTCACCCCTCCACTTT. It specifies CASRPDRWKYNSPLHF.

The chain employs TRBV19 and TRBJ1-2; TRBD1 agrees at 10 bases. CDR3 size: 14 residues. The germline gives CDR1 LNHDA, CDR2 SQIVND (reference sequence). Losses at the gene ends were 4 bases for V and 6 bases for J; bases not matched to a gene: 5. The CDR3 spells CASSTTGGANGYTF. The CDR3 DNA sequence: TGTGCCAGTAGTACGACAGGGGGCGCTAATGGCTACACCTTC.

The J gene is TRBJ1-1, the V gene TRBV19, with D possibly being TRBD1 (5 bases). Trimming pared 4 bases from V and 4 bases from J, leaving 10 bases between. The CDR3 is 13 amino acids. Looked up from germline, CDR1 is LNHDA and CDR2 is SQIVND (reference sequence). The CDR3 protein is CASSTTDATEAFF. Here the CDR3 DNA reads TGTGCCAGTAGTACGACAGATGCCACTGAAGCTTTCTTT.

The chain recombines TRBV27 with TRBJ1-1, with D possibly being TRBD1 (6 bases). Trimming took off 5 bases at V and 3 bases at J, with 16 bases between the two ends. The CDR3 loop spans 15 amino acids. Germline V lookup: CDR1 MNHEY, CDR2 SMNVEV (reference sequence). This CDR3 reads CASSDLDRPHTEAFF. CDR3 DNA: TGTGCCAGCAGTGACCTAGACAGGCCGCACACTGAAGCTTTCTTT.

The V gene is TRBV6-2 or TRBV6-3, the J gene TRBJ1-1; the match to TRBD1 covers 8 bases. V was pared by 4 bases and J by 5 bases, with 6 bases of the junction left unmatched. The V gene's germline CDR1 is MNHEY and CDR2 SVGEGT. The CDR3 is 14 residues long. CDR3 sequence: CASSWTGTNTEAFF. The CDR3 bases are TGTGCCAGCAGTTGGACAGGGACGAATACTGAAGCTTTCTTT.

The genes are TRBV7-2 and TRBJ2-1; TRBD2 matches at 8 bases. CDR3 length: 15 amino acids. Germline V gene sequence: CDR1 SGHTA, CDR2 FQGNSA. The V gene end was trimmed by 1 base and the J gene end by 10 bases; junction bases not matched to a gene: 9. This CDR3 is CASSLDGGAGREQFF. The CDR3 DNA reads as TGTGCCAGCAGCTTAGACGGGGGGGCCGGCAGGGAGCAGTTCTTC.

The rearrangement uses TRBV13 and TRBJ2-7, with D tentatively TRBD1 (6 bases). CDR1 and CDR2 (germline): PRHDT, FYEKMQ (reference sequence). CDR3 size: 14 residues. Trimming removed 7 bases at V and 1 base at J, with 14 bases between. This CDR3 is CASKGDGASYEQYF. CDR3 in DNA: TGTGCCAGCAAGGGGGACGGCGCTTCCTACGAGCAGTACTTC.

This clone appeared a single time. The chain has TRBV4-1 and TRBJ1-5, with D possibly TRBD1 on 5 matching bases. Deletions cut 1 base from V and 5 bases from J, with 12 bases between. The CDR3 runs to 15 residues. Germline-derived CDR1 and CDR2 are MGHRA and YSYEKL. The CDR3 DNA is TGCGCCAGCAGCCAAGTTCCCGCGGGGGATCAGCCCCAGCATTTT. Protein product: CASSQVPAGDQPQHF.

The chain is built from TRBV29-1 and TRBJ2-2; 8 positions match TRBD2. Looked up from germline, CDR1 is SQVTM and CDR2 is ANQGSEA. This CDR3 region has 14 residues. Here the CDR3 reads CSAPRGGITGELFF. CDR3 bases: TGCAGTGCCCCTCGCGGGGGGATTACCGGGGAGCTGTTTTTT.

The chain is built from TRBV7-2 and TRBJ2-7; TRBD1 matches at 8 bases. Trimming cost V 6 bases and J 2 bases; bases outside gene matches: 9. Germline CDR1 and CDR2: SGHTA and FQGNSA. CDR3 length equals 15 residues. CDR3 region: CASSSPGTGPYEQYF. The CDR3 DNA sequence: TGTGCCAGCAGTTCTCCCGGGACAGGTCCCTACGAGCAGTACTTC.

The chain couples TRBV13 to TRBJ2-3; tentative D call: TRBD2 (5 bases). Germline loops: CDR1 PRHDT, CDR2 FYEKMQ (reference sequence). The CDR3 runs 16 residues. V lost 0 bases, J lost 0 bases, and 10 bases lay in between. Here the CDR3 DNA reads TGTGCCAGCAGCTTAGGATTCCAGCGGAGCACAGATACGCAGTATTTT. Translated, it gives CASSLGFQRSTDTQYF. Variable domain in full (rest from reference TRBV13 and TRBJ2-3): AAGVIQSPRHLIKEKRETATLKCYPIPRHDTVYWYQQGPGQDPQFLISFYEKMQSDKGSIPDRFSAQQFSDYHSELNMSSLELGDSALYFCASSLGFQRSTDTQYFGPGTRLTVL.

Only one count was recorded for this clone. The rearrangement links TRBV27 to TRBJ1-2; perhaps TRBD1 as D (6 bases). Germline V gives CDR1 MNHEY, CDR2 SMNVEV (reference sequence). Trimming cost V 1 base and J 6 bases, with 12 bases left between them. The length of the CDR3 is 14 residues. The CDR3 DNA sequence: TGTGCCAGCAGTTTATTGGCGGGGGCGAATGGCTACACCTTC. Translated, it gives CASSLLAGANGYTF.

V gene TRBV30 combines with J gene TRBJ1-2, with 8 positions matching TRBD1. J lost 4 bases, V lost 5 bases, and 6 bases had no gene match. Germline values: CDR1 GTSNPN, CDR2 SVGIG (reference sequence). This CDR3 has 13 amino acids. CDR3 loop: CAWAPGTGYGYTF. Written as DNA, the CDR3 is TGTGCCTGGGCGCCTGGGACAGGCTATGGCTACACCTTC.

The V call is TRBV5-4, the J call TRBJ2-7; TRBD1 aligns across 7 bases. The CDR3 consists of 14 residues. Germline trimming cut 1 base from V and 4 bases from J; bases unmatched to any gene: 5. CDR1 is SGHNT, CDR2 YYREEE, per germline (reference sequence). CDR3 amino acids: CASSLFGTAYEQYF. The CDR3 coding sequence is TGTGCCAGCAGCTTGTTCGGGACAGCTTACGAGCAGTACTTC.

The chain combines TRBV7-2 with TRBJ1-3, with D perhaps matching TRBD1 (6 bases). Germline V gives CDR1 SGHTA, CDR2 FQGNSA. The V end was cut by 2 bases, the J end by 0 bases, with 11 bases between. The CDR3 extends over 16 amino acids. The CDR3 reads CASSLYRVDSGNTIYF. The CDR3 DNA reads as TGTGCCAGCAGCTTATACAGGGTAGACTCTGGAAACACCATATATTTT.

This CDR3 is CAWSATWSRGNQPQHF. The CDR3 DNA is TGTGCCTGGAGTGCGACTTGGAGCAGGGGAAATCAGCCCCAGCATTTT. The chain combines TRBV30 with TRBJ1-5; D perhaps matches TRBD1 (6 bases). CDR1 and CDR2 (germline): GTSNPN, SVGIG (reference sequence). The CDR3 is made up of 16 amino acids. V was pared by 1 base and J by 4 bases, with 17 bases between. The full variable domain, its missing parts supplied by reference TRBV30 and TRBJ1-5, is SQTIHQWPATLVQPVGSPLSLECTVEGTSNPNLYWYRQAAGRGLQLLFYSVGIGQISSEVPQNLSASRPQDRQFILSSKKLLLSDSGFYLCAWSATWSRGNQPQHFGDGTRLSIL.

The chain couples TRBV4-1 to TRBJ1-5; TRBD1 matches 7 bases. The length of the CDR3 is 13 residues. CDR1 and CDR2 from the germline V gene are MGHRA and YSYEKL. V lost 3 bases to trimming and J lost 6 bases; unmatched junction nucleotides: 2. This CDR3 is CASSHGDSQPQHF. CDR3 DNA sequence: TGCGCCAGCAGCCACGGGGACAGTCAGCCCCAGCATTTT.